The 7 T cell receptor beta chains below were found in one sample sequenced in a study of OX40 agonist ivuxolimab in advanced cancers. Produced via immunoSEQ multiplex PCR; TCRdb's table is partial and in-frame only. The sample yields over 150,000 clones, 90% to 95% seen once. Sequencing was performed on CD4+ or CD8+ T cells sorted from blood, taken in a trial of the OX40 agonist ivuxolimab. The receptors come from an adult with an advanced solid tumor such as melanoma, head and neck, liver or kidney cancer.

This rearrangement joins TRBV28 to TRBJ2-7; D gene ambiguous. V lost 3 bases, J lost 0 bases, and 12 bases lay in between. Germline values: CDR1 MDHEN, CDR2 SYDVKM. There are 15 residues in the CDR3. CDR3 loop: CASSLGDTRSYEQYF. DNA of the CDR3: TGTGCCAGCAGTTTGGGTGACACTCGCTCCTACGAGCAGTACTTC.

V usage is TRBV7-3 and J usage is TRBJ2-1; D is undetermined. CDR1 and CDR2 from the germline V gene are SGHTA and FQGTGA. The CDR3 runs 15 residues. V lost 6 bases to trimming and J lost 6 bases, with 18 bases between them. In DNA form, the CDR3 reads TGTGCCAGCAGTCGAGACCGAAGGATGATCAATGAGCAGTTCTTC. This codes for CASSRDRRMINEQFF.

The V gene is TRBV4-1, the J gene TRBJ1-2; 7 bases are shared with TRBD1. The CDR3 has 16 amino acids. Losses at the gene ends were 0 bases for V and 5 bases for J; bases not matched to a gene: 9. Per germline, CDR1 MGHRA and CDR2 YSYEKL. The CDR3 sequence is CASSQDPYRGIYGYTF. Written as DNA, the CDR3 is TGCGCCAGCAGCCAAGATCCGTACAGGGGAATTTATGGCTACACCTTC.

The chain employs TRBV5-1 and TRBJ2-1; a weak D match, TRBD2 (5 bases). Germline V gene data show CDR1 as SGHRS and CDR2 as YFSETQ. V was pared by 1 base and J by 8 bases, with 10 bases between. The CDR3 totals 13 residues. The CDR3 here is CASSLRGYHEQFF. CDR3 DNA sequence: TGCGCCAGCAGCTTGCGAGGGTATCATGAGCAGTTCTTC.

This chain joins TRBV28 and TRBJ2-1; TRBD1 aligns across 7 bases. CDR1 is MDHEN, CDR2 SYDVKM, per germline. The CDR3 is 15 amino acids. V lost 5 bases to trimming and J lost 4 bases; unmatched junction nucleotides: 8. The CDR3 bases are TGTGCCAGCAGTCCCTATCGGACAGGATACAATGAGCAGTTCTTC. Amino acids: CASSPYRTGYNEQFF.

This rearrangement joins TRBV5-6 to TRBJ1-4, with 8 positions matching TRBD1. J was trimmed by 7 bases and V by 4 bases; bases with no gene match: 12. From germline, CDR1 is SGHDT and CDR2 YYEEEE. This CDR3 contains 16 residues. The DNA for the CDR3 is TGTGCCAGCAGCCCCCGGGGCAGGGGGCATAGTGAAAAACTGTTTTTT. Its protein is CASSPRGRGHSEKLFF.

V and J are TRBV7-2 and TRBJ1-2; 8 bases agree with TRBD1. Trimming removed 3 bases from V and 7 bases from J; junction bases left unmatched: 7. This CDR3 spans 14 amino acids. Looked up from germline, CDR1 is SGHTA and CDR2 is FQGNSA. CDR3 nucleotide sequence: TGTGCCAGCAGCTTCGGACAGGGTGAATTTGGCTACACCTTC. Translating it yields CASSFGQGEFGYTF.